A single sample gave rise to the 26 T cell receptor beta chains below, sequenced in a study of cytomegalovirus exposure and HLA in healthy donors (dated by TCRdb to 2016 to 2017). The receptor library was made with the immunoSEQ multiplex PCR assay. For the multiplex PCR, a mixture combining 60 forward primers for TCR Vbeta segments and 13 reverse primers for TCR Jbeta segments was used. Held by TCRdb, this immuneACCESS table contains in-frame sequences only and omits some clones. Under half of the omission traces to an unresolved V gene where checked; the cause of the rest is unknown. In this sample the table shows under 200,000 clones, 70% to 80% of which occur a single time. Jointly, the top ten make up more than 3% of the sample. The sample comprised PBMCs. All receptors come from a young man in good health and CMV-seropositive.

The V call is TRBV19, the J call TRBJ2-2; TRBD2 aligns across 10 bases. With 7 bases clipped from V and 4 bases from J, the junction kept 3 bases outside the gene matches. The V gene's germline CDR1 is LNHDA and CDR2 SQIVND (reference sequence). This CDR3 region has 14 residues. The CDR3 sequence: CASTGTSVTGELFF. The CDR3 DNA is TGTGCCAGTACCGGGACTAGCGTCACCGGGGAGCTGTTTTTT.

The V and J genes are TRBV11-2 and TRBJ2-5; tentative D call: TRBD1 (5 bases). The V gene lost 5 bases and the J gene lost 2 bases, with 9 bases spanning the gap. Germline V CDR1 and CDR2: SGHAT, FQNNGV. CDR3 length equals 13 residues. This CDR3 reads CASSPGYQETQYF. The CDR3 DNA sequence: TGTGCCAGCAGCCCAGGGTATCAAGAGACCCAGTACTTC.

The chain couples TRBV28 to TRBJ2-7, with unresolved D. The V gene's germline CDR1 is MDHEN and CDR2 SYDVKM. This CDR3 is built from 11 residues. The V gene lost 10 bases and the J gene lost 2 bases, with 9 bases spanning the gap. The CDR3 sequence is CATSVTYEQYF. CDR3 in DNA: TGTGCCACCTCGGTGACCTACGAGCAGTACTTC.

The chain employs TRBV27 and TRBJ2-2, with D possibly being TRBD1 (6 bases). CDR3 length: 19 residues. Germline V gene data show CDR1 as MNHEY and CDR2 as SMNVEV (reference sequence). Trimming pared 6 bases from V and 7 bases from J, leaving 30 bases between. The CDR3 nucleotides read TGTGCCAGCAGCACAATGTCCGTTGGGGGTAACAGGGCGGGCGGGGAGCTGTTTTTT. It codes for CASSTMSVGGNRAGGELFF.

In nucleotides, the CDR3 is TGTGCCAGCAGCGTAGGGACTAGCGGGGCGGTCACCGGGGAGCTGTTTTTT. Translation: CASSVGTSGAVTGELFF. J is TRBJ2-2 and V is TRBV9; 12 bases are shared with TRBD2. Looked up from germline, CDR1 is SGDLS and CDR2 is YYNGEE. The CDR3 loop spans 17 amino acids. Unmatched junction bases numbered 4, after V lost 0 bases and J lost 4 bases.

J is TRBJ2-1 and V is TRBV6-5; tentative D call: TRBD2 (6 bases). The CDR3 runs to 13 residues. Trimming stripped 0 bases from V and 8 bases from J, with 8 bases between. Germline-derived CDR1 and CDR2 are MNHEY and SVGAGI. The CDR3 protein is CASSYSRGYEQFF. DNA for the CDR3: TGTGCCAGCAGTTACTCGCGGGGCTATGAGCAGTTCTTC.

V gene TRBV29-1 combines with J gene TRBJ2-3, with 10 bases matching TRBD2. Germline V gene lookup returns CDR1 SQVTM and CDR2 ANQGSEA. The CDR3 length is 15 residues. Trimming took 6 bases from V and 1 from J; bases not matched to a gene: 7. Here the CDR3 reads CSVARLAGGTDTQYF. The CDR3 bases are TGCAGCGTCGCACGCCTAGCGGGGGGCACAGATACGCAGTATTTT.

The CDR3 is CASRYGEGAEKLFF. In DNA form, the CDR3 reads TGTGCCAGCAGATATGGGGAAGGGGCAGAAAAACTGTTTTTT. The J gene is TRBJ1-4, the V gene TRBV28; D possibly corresponds to TRBD1 (5 bases). In germline, CDR1 is MDHEN, CDR2 SYDVKM. This CDR3 is 14 amino acids long. Trimming cost V 6 bases and J 8 bases, with 16 bases left between them.

This sequence joins TRBV7-9 and TRBJ2-7; D is unclear. The length of the CDR3 is 12 residues. V was pared by 6 bases and J by 4 bases, with 10 bases between. Germline CDR1 is SEHNR and CDR2 is FQNEAQ (reference sequence). The CDR3 sequence: CASSDARYEQYF. As DNA, the CDR3 is TGTGCCAGCAGTGACGCCAGGTACGAGCAGTACTTC.

The sample holds one count of this clone. CDR3 protein: CASSKIQGAPYNEQFF. CDR3 bases: TGTGCCAGCAGCAAGATACAGGGGGCCCCTTACAATGAGCAGTTCTTC. The rearrangement uses TRBV7-9 and TRBJ2-1; 9 nucleotides line up with TRBD1. The CDR3 runs 16 residues. The germline CDR1 and CDR2 sequences are SEHNR and FQNEAQ (reference sequence). With V trimmed by 5 bases and J by 4 bases, 9 bases remained unmatched. Full variable domain (remainder filled in from reference TRBV7-9 and TRBJ2-1): DTGVSQNPRHKITKRGQNVTFRCDPISEHNRLYWYRQTLGQGPEFLTYFQNEAQLEKSRLLSDRFSAERPKGSFSTLEIQRTEQGDSAMYLCASSKIQGAPYNEQFFGPGTRLTVL.

This clone was recorded a few times. The CDR3: CASSFGTRNQPQHF. CDR3 nucleotides: TGTGCCAGCAGTTTCGGGACTAGAAATCAGCCCCAGCATTTT. The chain couples TRBV28 to TRBJ1-5; weak D call: TRBD1 (5 bases). V dropped 3 bases and J dropped 4 bases, with 10 bases sitting between them. Germline CDR1 MDHEN, CDR2 SYDVKM. This CDR3 spans 14 amino acids.

The genes are TRBV28 and TRBJ1-4, with D possibly matching TRBD1 (5 bases). Germline V gives CDR1 MDHEN, CDR2 SYDVKM. This CDR3 has 14 amino acids. Trimming took off 5 bases at V and 6 bases at J, with 13 bases between the two ends. CDR3 protein: CASSPGFVDEKLFF. The CDR3 DNA reads TGTGCCAGCAGTCCAGGGTTTGTTGATGAAAAACTGTTTTTT.

The V gene is TRBV6-5, the J gene TRBJ2-7; D not certain. The germline V and J ends were trimmed by 5 bases and 4 bases, with 9 bases remaining between them. CDR1 MNHEY and CDR2 SVGAGI come from the germline V gene. The CDR3 contains 12 residues. In DNA, the CDR3 is TGTGCCAGCAGTCCCCTCGGTTACGAGCAGTACTTC. Translated, it gives CASSPLGYEQYF.

The table lists this clone with a count of one. This chain's CDR3 is CASSLASGANTEAFF. The CDR3 region has the DNA TGTGCCAGCAGCTTGGCTTCAGGGGCGAACACTGAAGCTTTCTTT. The chain carries TRBV5-6 and TRBJ1-1; D is possibly TRBD1 (6 bases). CDR1 is SGHDT and CDR2 is YYEEEE in the germline V gene. V lost 0 bases, J lost 1 base, and 10 bases lay in between. There are 15 residues in the CDR3.

This chain links TRBV11-2 with TRBJ2-5; TRBD1 might be the D (6 bases). The germline gives CDR1 SGHAT, CDR2 FQNNGV. This CDR3 spans 15 amino acids. With 4 bases removed from V and 2 bases from J, the gap between germline ends came to 14 bases. The CDR3 loop reads CASSSWGPAQETQYF. For the CDR3, the DNA is TGTGCCAGCAGCTCCTGGGGGCCCGCTCAAGAGACCCAGTACTTC.

The rearrangement links TRBV19 to TRBJ2-3; 12 nucleotides align to TRBD1. J was trimmed by 4 bases and V by 5 bases; bases with no gene match: 4. The CDR3 sequence is 15 residues long. CDR1 LNHDA and CDR2 SQIVND come from the germline V gene (reference sequence). The CDR3 nucleotides are TGTGCCAGTAGTCCCCGGGACAGGGGGCCAGATACGCAGTATTTT. Amino acid sequence: CASSPRDRGPDTQYF.

The CDR3 is CASSSTTSRGEQYF. CDR3 in DNA: TGTGCCAGCAGCTCAACGACTAGCCGCGGCGAGCAGTACTTC. The chain employs TRBV9 and TRBJ2-7; TRBD2 aligns across 7 bases. Germline loops: CDR1 SGDLS, CDR2 YYNGEE. The CDR3 contains 14 residues. V was clipped by 4 bases and J by 6 bases; unmatched bases: 10.

This clone has just one count. The V gene is TRBV7-9, the J gene TRBJ2-7, with a weak D call TRBD1 (5 bases). Germline CDR1 and CDR2: SEHNR and FQNEAQ (reference sequence). V dropped 5 bases and J dropped 5 bases, with 13 bases sitting between them. The CDR3 has 13 residues. The CDR3 loop reads CASSQQGLNEQYF. As DNA, the CDR3 is TGTGCCAGCAGCCAGCAGGGTTTAAACGAGCAGTACTTC.

This clone has more than one count but fewer than ten. This sequence joins TRBV6-6 and TRBJ1-6; 7 nucleotides match TRBD1. This CDR3 region has 16 residues. Per germline, CDR1 MNHNY and CDR2 SVGAGI (reference sequence). Trimming cost V 6 bases and J 2 bases; bases outside gene matches: 7. The CDR3 spells CASRPPGTAYNSPLHF. The DNA for the CDR3 is TGTGCCAGCAGACCGCCCGGGACAGCCTATAATTCACCCCTCCACTTT.

This clone was observed a few times. The rearrangement links TRBV27 to TRBJ2-5; weak D call: TRBD2 (5 bases). The germline CDR1 and CDR2 sequences are MNHEY and SMNVEV (reference sequence). This CDR3 contains 13 residues. The V end lost 6 bases, the J end lost 7 bases, and 15 bases lay between the germline ends. This CDR3 is CASRRERSGTQYF. The CDR3 nucleotides are TGTGCCAGCAGAAGGGAGCGGTCCGGGACCCAGTACTTC.

This chain joins TRBV6-5 and TRBJ2-5, with 7 bases matching TRBD1. Trimming took 3 bases from V and 2 from J; bases not matched to a gene: 9. CDR1 is MNHEY, CDR2 SVGAGI, per germline. CDR3 length: 16 residues. CDR3 sequence: CASSYNIGTVQETQYF. CDR3 in DNA: TGTGCCAGCAGTTATAATATAGGGACAGTACAAGAGACCCAGTACTTC.

This chain joins TRBV30 and TRBJ2-7, with TRBD1 matching 9 bases. The CDR3 totals 13 residues. J was trimmed by 2 bases and V by 8 bases; bases with no gene match: 7. Germline V gene sequence: CDR1 GTSNPN, CDR2 SVGIG (reference sequence). For the CDR3, the DNA is TGTGCCGTAGGGTGGGACAGGGCCTACGAGCAGTACTTC. It specifies CAVGWDRAYEQYF.

This chain uses TRBV9 with TRBJ2-3; D remains unclear. This CDR3 has 14 amino acids. CDR1 SGDLS and CDR2 YYNGEE come from the germline V gene. V dropped 1 base and J dropped 2 bases, with 8 bases sitting between them. Written as DNA, the CDR3 is TGTGCCAGCAGCGTAATGGTGGCCACAGATACGCAGTATTTT. This codes for CASSVMVATDTQYF. Supplemented by reference TRBV9 and TRBJ2-3, the full variable domain reads DSGVTQTPKHLITATGQRVTLRCSPRSGDLSVYWYQQSLDQGLQFLIQYYNGEERAKGNILERFSAQQFPDLHSELNLSSLELGDSALYFCASSVMVATDTQYFGPGTRLTVL.

CDR3 coding DNA: TGTGCCAGCAGTTTGGCAGGGGTGAACACTGAAGCTTTCTTT. Translated: CASSLAGVNTEAFF. The rearrangement links TRBV28 to TRBJ1-1; tentatively, D is TRBD1 (6 bases). CDR1 and CDR2 from the germline V gene are MDHEN and SYDVKM. CDR3 size: 14 residues. With 3 bases removed from V and 0 bases from J, the gap between germline ends came to 8 bases.

The CDR3 loop is CASSLQATTNEKLFF. The CDR3 DNA follows: TGCGCCAGCAGCTTACAGGCCACAACTAATGAAAAACTGTTTTTT. The V and J genes are TRBV5-1 and TRBJ1-4; a weak D match, TRBD1 (5 bases). The V and J ends lost 2 bases and 0 bases respectively, with 8 bases between them. The germline V gene encodes CDR1 SGHRS and CDR2 YFSETQ. The CDR3 extends over 15 amino acids.

The chain carries TRBV23-1 and TRBJ2-7; 7 positions agree with TRBD2. TRBV23-1 is recorded as an ORF, its role being uncertain. The V segment lost 4 bases and the J segment 0 bases; nucleotides outside the gene matches: 3. The CDR3 runs 14 residues. The CDR3 DNA reads TGCGCCAGCAGTCTTCGGGGGGTCTCCTACGAGCAGTACTTC. Its translation: CASSLRGVSYEQYF.